This T cell receptor (beta chain) was obtained from a study of T cell repertoires in cytomegalovirus infection (dated by TCRdb to the late 2010s). Context from the whole study: Donor HLA type was relevant to the analysis, because carriage of CMV infection together with the matching HLA type was indicated by public TCR beta signatures. Study-wide conclusions, independent of this receptor: In both this cohort and an independent roughly 350-donor cohort, the cumulative frequency of public TCR beta family members distinguished carriers of CMV infection plus the relevant HLA type. The ex vivo response was dominated by HLA-C-restricted CMV-specific TCR beta clonotypes, and the single most frequent clonotype in two of eight donors was supplied by these HLA-C-restricted clonotypes.

This clonotype was counted at least ten times. The antigen it binds to is not known. The sample holds no much larger clone one base away, and base qualities are not on file. The cysteine opens and the phenylalanine closes a CDR3 of 16 amino acids. The DNA shown is the 48-base CDR3, in frame from base 1. Trimming at the junction amounts to 4 bases on V and 7 bases on J, and the germline ends lie 23 bases apart. CDR1 is given as LNHDA and CDR2 as SQIVND, both from the germline V gene (reference sequence). The instrument given in TCRdb is Illumina HiSeq 1500. The public reads were quality trimmed at Q25 with fastp and then assembled into clones with MiXCR by TCRdb, keeping productive beta chains. Every distinct CDR3 protein forms one entry, paired with its most common genes and DNA. This sample lists approximately 500,000 distinct CDR3 sequences; approximately 15% were detected once. The ten largest clonotypes hold under 30% of the sample.

This clonotype was sampled from a human donor in good health (CMV status not recorded). Some clones in this sample may be carry-over from other donors' samples. Sequenced input: CD8+ T cells from PBMCs. The chain joins TRBV19 to TRBJ2-7; the D gene is perhaps TRBD1, on 6 matching bases. The sequence in DNA is TGTGCCAGTAGTACAGTAGGGCCGGGACACCCTAGTGAGCAGTACTTC. The translation is CASSTVGPGHPSEQYF. This CDR3, with the reference TRBV19 and TRBJ2-7 proteins standing in past its ends, gives the full variable domain DGGITQSPKYLFRKEGQNVTLSCEQNLNHDAMYWYRQDPGQGLRLIYYSQIVNDFQKGDIAEGYSVSREKKESFPLTVTSAQKNPTAFYLCASSTVGPGHPSEQYFGPGTRLTVT.